This TCR beta chain is from a study of shared clonotypes between healthy human individuals. This CDR3 contains 14 residues. Looked up from germline, CDR1 is MNHNS and CDR2 is SASEGT. V gave up 4 bases and J gave up 3 bases, with 13 bases separating them. General study points: Relative to memory subsets, naive subsets generally showed larger estimated richness.

About this clone: Its antigen remains unidentified.

Repertoires were generated with immunoSEQ multiplex PCR, while TCRdb's copy carries only in-frame clones and drops some. The sample yields over 1.4 million clones, roughly 95% seen once. The CD4+ fraction was divided into a CD45RA+ naive subset and a CD45RA-negative memory subset. The sequence was obtained from a man aged 25-45 years in good health. The sequenced material came from naive CD4+ T cells sorted from blood. Subset meaning: CD45RA+ positively selected. This chain joins TRBV6-1 and TRBJ2-7; D is perhaps TRBD1 or TRBD2 (5 bases each). CDR3: CASSGGAAIYEQYF. CDR3 sequence (DNA): TGTGCCAGCAGTGGAGGGGCGGCAATCTACGAGCAGTACTTC.